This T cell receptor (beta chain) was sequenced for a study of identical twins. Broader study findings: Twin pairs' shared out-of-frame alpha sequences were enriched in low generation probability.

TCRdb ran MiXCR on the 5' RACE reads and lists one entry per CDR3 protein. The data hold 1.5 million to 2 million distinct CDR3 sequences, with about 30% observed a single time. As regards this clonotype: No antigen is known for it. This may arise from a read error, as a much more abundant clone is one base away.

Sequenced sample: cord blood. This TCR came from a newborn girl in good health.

CDR3 region: CASKLAGGYGQYF. The CDR3, as DNA: TGTGCCAGCAAACTAGCGGGAGGTTACGGGCAGTACTTC. J is TRBJ2-7 and V is TRBV12-3 or TRBV12-4; 12 bases agree with TRBD2. The CDR3 covers 13 residues.